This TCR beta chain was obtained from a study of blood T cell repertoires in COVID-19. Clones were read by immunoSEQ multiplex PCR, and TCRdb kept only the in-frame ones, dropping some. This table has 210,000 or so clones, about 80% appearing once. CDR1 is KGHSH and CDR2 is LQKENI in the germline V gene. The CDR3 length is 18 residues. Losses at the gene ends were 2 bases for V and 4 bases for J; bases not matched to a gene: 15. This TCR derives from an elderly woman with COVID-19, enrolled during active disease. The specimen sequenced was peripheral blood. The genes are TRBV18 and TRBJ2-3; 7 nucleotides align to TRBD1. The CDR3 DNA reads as TGTGCCAGCTCACCATATGGCCCGGGCCAGGGGGTTTCAGATACGCAGTATTTT. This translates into CASSPYGPGQGVSDTQYF. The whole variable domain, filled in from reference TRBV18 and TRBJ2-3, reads NAGVMQNPRHLVRRRGQEARLRCSPMKGHSHVYWYRQLPEEGLKFMVYLQKENIIDESGMPKERFSAEFPKEGPSILRIQQVVRGDSAAYFCASSPYGPGQGVSDTQYFGPGTRLTVL.